Following are 18 T cell receptor beta chains from one sample sequenced in a study of T cell changes during pregnancy in multiple sclerosis. Assay used: immunoSEQ multiplex PCR; TCRdb lists only in-frame clones, some missing. The sample consists of about 59,000 clones, around nine tenths of them appearing once. The sample consisted of peripheral blood from another person, used as feeder cells. The receptor source for this set is a human donor whose cells served as feeder cells for cultures in a pregnancy study.

The genes are TRBV19 and TRBJ1-2; D is unclear. The CDR3 contains 13 residues. Germline V lookup: CDR1 LNHDA, CDR2 SQIVND (reference sequence). The germline V and J ends were trimmed by 3 bases and 3 bases, with 8 bases remaining between them. The chain's CDR3 is CASSMNSHYGYTF. Here the CDR3 DNA reads TGTGCCAGTAGTATGAACAGCCACTATGGCTACACCTTC.

The V call is TRBV27, the J call TRBJ2-7; 9 nucleotides align to TRBD1. Germline loops: CDR1 MNHEY, CDR2 SMNVEV (reference sequence). V was pared by 3 bases and J by 2 bases, with 20 bases of the junction left unmatched. The CDR3 totals 20 residues. As DNA, the CDR3 is TGTGCCAGCAGTTTTCTGGGCCTTGGGACCGGGACAGGGAAACCCTACGAGCAGTACTTC. It is translated as CASSFLGLGTGTGKPYEQYF.

J is TRBJ1-4 and V is TRBV6-5, with D hard to call. Per germline, CDR1 MNHEY and CDR2 SVGAGI. The CDR3 contains 15 residues. Trimming took off 4 bases at V and 0 bases at J, with 9 bases between the two ends. CDR3 coding DNA: TGTGCCAGCAGTTGGAGCTTACCAACTAATGAAAAACTGTTTTTT. Translating gives CASSWSLPTNEKLFF.

This rearrangement joins TRBV7-9 to TRBJ1-1; D ambiguous. Trimming removed 1 base at V and 0 bases at J, with 12 bases between. The CDR3 loop spans 16 amino acids. CDR1 is SEHNR, CDR2 FQNEAQ, per germline (reference sequence). This chain's CDR3 is CASSLDSGYMNTEAFF. CDR3 nucleotides: TGTGCCAGCAGCTTAGACTCGGGGTATATGAACACTGAAGCTTTCTTT. Full variable domain (rest looked up from reference TRBV7-9 and TRBJ1-1): DTGVSQNPRHKITKRGQNVTFRCDPISEHNRLYWYRQTLGQGPEFLTYFQNEAQLEKSRLLSDRFSAERPKGSFSTLEIQRTEQGDSAMYLCASSLDSGYMNTEAFFGQGTRLTVV.

V and J are TRBV25-1 and TRBJ1-5, with D maybe TRBD1 (5 bases). Deletions cut 3 bases from V and 2 bases from J, with 11 bases between. CDR1 is MGHDK, CDR2 SYGVNS, per germline. This CDR3 contains 15 residues. CDR3: CASSDSGVRNQPQHF. CDR3 bases: TGTGCCAGCAGTGATTCGGGGGTTCGCAATCAGCCCCAGCATTTT.

This chain uses TRBV11-2 with TRBJ2-1; 9 bases are shared with TRBD2. This CDR3 region has 15 residues. The trim removed 2 bases at V and 7 bases at J, leaving 6 bases unmatched. Germline V gene data show CDR1 as SGHAT and CDR2 as FQNNGV. This CDR3 reads CASSLRGGAGNEQFF. The CDR3 DNA is TGTGCCAGCAGCTTACGCGGGGGGGCCGGGAATGAGCAGTTCTTC.

The chain carries TRBV5-5 and TRBJ2-2; D is tentatively TRBD1 or TRBD2 (5 bases each). V was cut by 7 bases and J by 5 bases, with 15 bases left in between. Germline-derived CDR1 and CDR2 are SGHKS and YYEKEE (reference sequence). The CDR3 is made up of 14 amino acids. As DNA, the CDR3 is TGTGCCAGCCGAGGGGCGCAAGGAACCGGGGAGCTGTTTTTT. Encoded protein: CASRGAQGTGELFF.

This clone has just one count. The V gene is TRBV4-1, the J gene TRBJ1-1, with 8 bases fitting TRBD1. The CDR3 totals 14 residues. Trimming at V came to 4 bases and at J to 4 bases, leaving 5 bases not matched to a gene. The germline CDR1 and CDR2 sequences are MGHRA and YSYEKL. The CDR3 nucleotides read TGCGCCAGCAGCCGTCAGGGGGCGATCACTGAAGCTTTCTTT. Residues: CASSRQGAITEAFF.

This chain connects TRBV28 to TRBJ2-7; TRBD1 or TRBD2 may be the D gene (6 bases each). Germline-derived CDR1 and CDR2 are MDHEN and SYDVKM. This CDR3 has 15 residues. Trimming took 3 bases from V and 6 from J, leaving 18 bases between them. The DNA of the CDR3 is TGTGCCAGCAGTTTCCAGTTGGGGGGCTCAGGCGAGCAGTACTTC. Amino acids: CASSFQLGGSGEQYF.

Note on this clone: The junction departs from germline at one end; a sequencing error may be responsible. J is TRBJ2-2 and V is TRBV7-7; D may be TRBD1 (5 bases). Germline CDR1 is SSHAT and CDR2 is FNYEAQ (reference sequence). The CDR3 sequence is 14 residues long. The CDR3 protein is CASSRDRGSGELFF. The CDR3 region has the DNA TGTGCTAGCAGCCGTGACAGAGGATCCGGGGAGCTGTTTTTT.

This chain links TRBV9 with TRBJ2-3; 8 nucleotides agree with TRBD2. The germline CDR1 and CDR2 sequences are SGDLS and YYNGEE. With 4 bases clipped from V and 5 bases from J, the junction kept 12 bases outside the gene matches. The CDR3 is 16 amino acids. The CDR3 DNA reads as TGTGCCAGCAGCCCGACCGGGACTAGTCGTCAAGATACGCAGTATTTT. This codes for CASSPTGTSRQDTQYF.

V gene TRBV18 combines with J gene TRBJ2-3, with a tentative D call TRBD1 (6 bases). Germline V gives CDR1 KGHSH, CDR2 LQKENI. The CDR3 length is 16 residues. V lost 3 bases and J 1 base, leaving 14 bases between the germline ends. The CDR3: CASSPLDRLRTDTQYF. In DNA form, the CDR3 reads TGTGCCAGCTCACCTCTCGACAGGCTACGCACAGATACGCAGTATTTT. The variable domain in full, completed from reference TRBV18 and TRBJ2-3, reads NAGVMQNPRHLVRRRGQEARLRCSPMKGHSHVYWYRQLPEEGLKFMVYLQKENIIDESGMPKERFSAEFPKEGPSILRIQQVVRGDSAAYFCASSPLDRLRTDTQYFGPGTRLTVL.

V and J are TRBV7-9 and TRBJ2-1; TRBD2 aligns across 8 bases. The germline V gene encodes CDR1 SEHNR and CDR2 FQNEAQ (reference sequence). V trimming: 6 bases; J trimming: 10 bases; junction bases outside the gene matches: 11. CDR3 length: 14 amino acids. CDR3 nucleotides: TGTGCCAGCAGGCGCGGGACTAGGTTACAGGAGCAGTTCTTC. Translated, it gives CASRRGTRLQEQFF.

This clone has just one count. The V gene is TRBV2, the J gene TRBJ1-1, with no clear D. The V gene lost 2 bases and the J gene lost 1 base, with 8 bases spanning the gap. The germline V gene has CDR1 SNHLY and CDR2 FYNNEI. The CDR3 spans 14 residues. CDR3 nucleotide sequence: TGTGCCAGCAGTGAACGGCCCAAGAACACTGAAGCTTTCTTT. This codes for CASSERPKNTEAFF.

The chain joins TRBV10-3 to TRBJ1-2, with D tentatively TRBD1 (6 bases). The CDR3 runs 13 residues. Germline CDR1 reads ENHRY; CDR2 reads SYGVKD. Trimming took 11 bases from V and 2 from J, leaving 15 bases between them. In DNA form, the CDR3 reads TGTGCCCTACGGGGGGGGCAGAACTATGGCTACACCTTC. Translated, it gives CALRGGQNYGYTF.

This chain uses TRBV6-1 with TRBJ1-5, with TRBD1 matching 9 bases. The V segment lost 6 bases and the J segment 5 bases; nucleotides outside the gene matches: 8. The germline CDR1 and CDR2 sequences are MNHNS and SASEGT. CDR3 length: 15 residues. The CDR3 sequence: CASSARQGGYQPQHF. The CDR3 DNA reads TGTGCCAGCAGCGCCAGACAGGGGGGGTATCAGCCCCAGCATTTT.

The chain links TRBV19 to TRBJ1-2; 7 bases map to TRBD1. The CDR3 runs 16 residues. Looked up from germline, CDR1 is LNHDA and CDR2 is SQIVND (reference sequence). The J segment lost 6 bases and the V segment lost 1 base, leaving 11 bases of the junction unmatched. The CDR3 sequence is CASSIARDSVNDGYTF. CDR3 bases: TGTGCCAGTAGTATAGCCCGGGACAGCGTAAATGATGGCTACACCTTC. The complete variable domain, with remaining parts taken from reference TRBV19 and TRBJ1-2, reads DGGITQSPKYLFRKEGQNVTLSCEQNLNHDAMYWYRQDPGQGLRLIYYSQIVNDFQKGDIAEGYSVSREKKESFPLTVTSAQKNPTAFYLCASSIARDSVNDGYTFGSGTRLTVV.

This clone was recorded once. This chain joins TRBV4-3 and TRBJ2-1; D is undetermined. The CDR3 extends over 15 amino acids. V shed 1 base and J shed 2 bases, with 9 bases lying between them. The germline CDR1 and CDR2 sequences are LGHNA and YSLEER. The DNA of the CDR3 is TGCGCCAGCAGCCAAGGGGTTGGGCCCTACAATGAGCAGTTCTTC. Translation gives CASSQGVGPYNEQFF.